The 25 T cell receptor beta chains given below trace back to one sample, sequenced in a study of type 1 regulatory T cells. Study-wide points: Type 1 regulatory T cells had a more restricted TCR repertoire than non-type 1 regulatory T cells.

Via MiXCR, TCRdb re-called the reads, giving one row per CDR3 protein. The table lists approximately 77,000 distinct CDR3 sequences, around 20% of them singletons. Antigens for these TCRs are unknown. Sample: cultured type 1 regulatory T (Tr1) cells, either the whole culture or a sorted fraction (not recorded which). These receptors all come from a human donor in good health.

This clonotype was detected only a few times. The rearrangement links TRBV4-2 to TRBJ1-6; no clear D gene. This CDR3 has 14 residues. Trimming shortened V by 3 bases and J by 9 bases, and 12 bases separated the two germline ends. Germline-derived CDR1 and CDR2 are LGHNA and YNFKEQ. The DNA of the CDR3 is TGTGCCAGCAGCCACGGTACTGGGAGTTCACCCCTCCACTTT. Translated: CASSHGTGSSPLHF.

This clonotype has only a few counts. The chain joins TRBV9 to TRBJ2-5, with 7 bases fitting TRBD1. Germline CDR1 is SGDLS and CDR2 is YYNGEE. CDR3 length equals 15 residues. V trimming: 0 bases; J trimming: 7 bases; junction bases outside the gene matches: 9. The CDR3 sequence is CASSVGGTGVVTQYF. The CDR3 DNA reads TGTGCCAGCAGCGTAGGAGGCACAGGGGTGGTGACCCAGTACTTC.

CDR3: CASRPGMGGPQHF. DNA of the CDR3: TGTGCCAGCAGACCCGGGATGGGCGGGCCCCAGCATTTT. The chain combines TRBV6-5 with TRBJ1-5; the D is unclear. The germline V gene has CDR1 MNHEY and CDR2 SVGAGI. This CDR3 is 13 amino acids long. V was pared by 6 bases and J by 9 bases, with 15 bases between.

The V call is TRBV18, the J call TRBJ1-2; D is unclear. Trimming removed 3 bases at V and 1 base at J, with 9 bases between. Germline loops: CDR1 KGHSH, CDR2 LQKENI. The CDR3 is made up of 14 amino acids. CDR3 protein: CASSPGQDNYGYTF. The CDR3 DNA is TGTGCCAGCTCACCTGGTCAGGATAACTATGGCTACACCTTC.

In this sample, this clonotype turned up many times. The V gene is TRBV12-3 or TRBV12-4, the J gene TRBJ2-6, with a tentative D call TRBD1 (6 bases). Trimming stripped 7 bases from V and 6 bases from J, with 16 bases between. This CDR3 is built from 15 residues. As DNA, the CDR3 is TGTGCCAGCATAGGACAGACCCACTTGGCCAACGTCCTGACTTTC. Translation gives CASIGQTHLANVLTF.

This CDR3 is CASSSRTVQETQYF. The CDR3 DNA reads as TGCGCCAGCAGCTCGAGGACAGTACAAGAGACCCAGTACTTC. The V and J genes are TRBV5-1 and TRBJ2-5; tentative D call: TRBD1 (6 bases). V lost 3 bases and J 2 bases, leaving 11 bases between the germline ends. Germline loops: CDR1 SGHRS, CDR2 YFSETQ. The CDR3 runs 14 residues.

This clonotype was seen at least ten times. The gene calls are TRBV5-1 and TRBJ2-2, with TRBD2 identical over 11 bases. Unmatched junction bases numbered 2, after V lost 2 bases and J lost 5 bases. This CDR3 has 15 amino acids. CDR1 is SGHRS, CDR2 YFSETQ, per germline. The CDR3 sequence is CASSFSGRGTGELFF. The CDR3 region has the DNA TGCGCCAGCAGCTTTAGCGGGAGGGGAACCGGGGAGCTGTTTTTT.

This clonotype turned up a few times. V usage is TRBV20-1 and J usage is TRBJ2-5; the D is unclear. V was shortened by 3 bases and J by 1 base, with 9 bases between the two germline ends. CDR3 length: 13 residues. Germline V CDR1 and CDR2: DFQATT, SNEGSKA (reference sequence). The CDR3 spells CSASLVAQETQYF. The DNA of the CDR3 is TGCAGTGCTAGTCTCGTCGCCCAAGAGACCCAGTACTTC.

The DNA of the CDR3 is TGTGCCAGCGGAGCGGGAGGGAACACAGATACGCAGTATTTT. It yields the protein CASGAGGNTDTQYF. The rearrangement uses TRBV7-9 and TRBJ2-3; 10 bases align to TRBD2. CDR3 length: 14 amino acids. J was trimmed by 2 bases and V by 8 bases; bases with no gene match: 4. CDR1 is SEHNR, CDR2 FQNEAQ, per germline (reference sequence).

There are many counts of this clonotype. The chain uses TRBV5-1 and TRBJ2-1, with TRBD1 identical over 7 bases. Trimming at V came to 4 bases and at J to 3 bases, leaving 7 bases not matched to a gene. Germline assignment: CDR1 SGHRS and CDR2 YFSETQ. The CDR3 covers 15 residues. The CDR3 nucleotides are TGCGCCAGCAGCCCTGCCGGGACAGACTACAATGAGCAGTTCTTC. Its translation is CASSPAGTDYNEQFF.

This clonotype showed up just a few times. The J gene is TRBJ1-2, the V gene TRBV20-1; D perhaps matches TRBD1 (5 bases). CDR1 and CDR2 from the germline V gene are DFQATT and SNEGSKA (reference sequence). Trimming took off 3 bases at V and 2 bases at J, with 22 bases between the two ends. The CDR3 is made up of 17 amino acids. The CDR3 coding sequence is TGCAGTGCTAGGGATTCGGTTTTTAGAGGGGTGAACTATGGCTACACCTTC. This gives the protein CSARDSVFRGVNYGYTF.

This chain connects TRBV6-5 to TRBJ2-7; D uncertain. V was trimmed by 1 base and J by 6 bases, leaving 13 bases between them. This CDR3 region has 14 residues. Germline CDR1 reads MNHEY; CDR2 reads SVGAGI. CDR3 sequence: CASSYLLPDAEQYF. The CDR3 DNA reads TGTGCCAGCAGTTACTTACTCCCCGACGCCGAGCAGTACTTC.

The chain carries TRBV9 and TRBJ1-1; D is unclear. The V end was cut by 3 bases, the J end by 4 bases, with 13 bases between. The CDR3 is 14 residues long. Per the germline V gene, CDR1 is SGDLS and CDR2 is YYNGEE. This CDR3 is CASSAIGAVTEAFF. DNA of the CDR3: TGTGCCAGCAGCGCCATCGGAGCAGTCACTGAAGCTTTCTTT.

The chain links TRBV7-8 to TRBJ2-7; weak D call: TRBD1 (6 bases). Germline CDR1 is SGHVS and CDR2 is FQNEAQ. The CDR3 covers 15 residues. Trimming stripped 2 bases from V and 3 bases from J, with 14 bases between. CDR3 region: CASSLRETGGYEQYF. The CDR3 DNA follows: TGTGCCAGCAGCTTAAGAGAGACAGGAGGCTACGAGCAGTACTTC.

This clonotype has only a few counts. The V and J genes are TRBV18 and TRBJ2-7; TRBD2 is a possible D gene (5 bases). Trimming pared 0 bases from V and 1 base from J, leaving 7 bases between. This CDR3 region has 14 residues. Germline loops: CDR1 KGHSH, CDR2 LQKENI. CDR3 nucleotides: TGTGCCAGCTCACCACCGCGGGTTTCCTACGAGCAGTACTTC. Its translation is CASSPPRVSYEQYF.

V usage is TRBV7-3 and J usage is TRBJ2-5, with 11 bases identical to TRBD2. The CDR3 is made up of 15 amino acids. V lost 5 bases, J lost 1 base, and 3 bases stayed unmatched. The germline gives CDR1 SGHTA, CDR2 FQGTGA. In nucleotides, the CDR3 is TGTGCCAGCAGCCAGGGACTAGCGGTCCAAGAGACCCAGTACTTC. Translating it yields CASSQGLAVQETQYF.

The CDR3 sequence: CASSPDLLAGGSYNEQFF. The CDR3 DNA reads as TGCGCCAGCAGCCCAGACCTACTAGCGGGAGGCTCCTACAATGAGCAGTTCTTC. The chain is built from TRBV5-1 and TRBJ2-1; 12 bases match TRBD2. CDR3 size: 18 residues. V lost 4 bases and J lost 0; bases outside the gene matches: 8. CDR1 and CDR2 (germline): SGHRS, YFSETQ.

J is TRBJ1-5 and V is TRBV12-3 or TRBV12-4; the D gene is possibly TRBD1 (5 bases). The CDR3 length is 16 residues. V lost 5 bases to trimming and J lost 0 bases, with 14 bases between them. The CDR3 DNA reads as TGTGCCAGCAGTGCCCGGGGACGGAATAGCAATCAGCCCCAGCATTTT. This sequence encodes CASSARGRNSNQPQHF.

The chain carries TRBV20-1 and TRBJ1-5; D call uncertain. Germline assignment: CDR1 DFQATT and CDR2 SNEGSKA (reference sequence). The V and J ends lost 6 bases and 0 bases respectively, with 9 bases between them. This CDR3 contains 13 residues. DNA of the CDR3: TGCAGTGCCCAGCCGCTTAGCAATCAGCCCCAGCATTTT. Translating it yields CSAQPLSNQPQHF.

In its sample, this clonotype was seen many times. J is TRBJ2-6 and V is TRBV5-5; either TRBD1 or TRBD2 may supply D (5 bases each). Looked up from germline, CDR1 is SGHKS and CDR2 is YYEKEE (reference sequence). V gave up 4 bases and J gave up 3 bases, with 20 bases separating them. This CDR3 contains 18 residues. This CDR3 reads CASSVGARSRIGANVLTF. The CDR3 nucleotides are TGTGCCAGCAGCGTCGGGGCCAGGTCTCGGATTGGGGCCAACGTCCTGACTTTC.

The chain is built from TRBV20-1 and TRBJ2-7; D uncertain. The germline gives CDR1 DFQATT, CDR2 SNEGSKA (reference sequence). The CDR3 sequence is 11 residues long. With 7 bases removed from V and 7 bases from J, the gap between germline ends came to 14 bases. The DNA for the CDR3 is TGCAGTGTCGGATCCCCCGGGGAGCAGTACTTC. It codes for CSVGSPGEQYF.

This clonotype was seen once. The CDR3 coding sequence is TGTGCCAGCAGAACGACAGTGGGGGATCAGCCCCAGCATTTT. It encodes CASRTTVGDQPQHF. The chain combines TRBV12-3 or TRBV12-4 with TRBJ1-5; possible D gene TRBD1, 5 bases. The CDR3 contains 14 residues. Trimming cost V 6 bases and J 5 bases, with 14 bases left between them.

This chain connects TRBV5-6 to TRBJ2-2; 10 nucleotides match TRBD1. Germline V lookup: CDR1 SGHDT, CDR2 YYEEEE. V shed 1 base, J shed 7 bases, and the junction held 7 bases outside the gene matches. The CDR3 has 16 residues. The chain's CDR3 is CASSLLGTGAGGELFF. The CDR3 nucleotides are TGTGCCAGCAGCTTGCTTGGGACAGGGGCAGGCGGGGAGCTGTTTTTT. Combining the CDR3 with reference TRBV5-6 and TRBJ2-2 gives the whole variable domain DAGVTQSPTHLIKTRGQQVTLRCSPKSGHDTVSWYQQALGQGPQFIFQYYEEEERQRGNFPDRFSGHQFPNYSSELNVNALLLGDSALYLCASSLLGTGAGGELFFGEGSRLTVL.

The chain combines TRBV9 with TRBJ2-2; 10 nucleotides match TRBD2. CDR1 is SGDLS, CDR2 YYNGEE, per germline. V gave up 3 bases and J gave up 6 bases; unmatched junction bases: 11. CDR3 length equals 17 residues. The CDR3 region is CASSGHQLAGESGELFF. As DNA, the CDR3 is TGTGCCAGCAGCGGTCACCAGCTAGCGGGAGAATCCGGGGAGCTGTTTTTT.

This clonotype has more than one count but fewer than ten. The genes are TRBV12-3 or TRBV12-4 and TRBJ1-4; D is unresolved. Trimming cost V 6 bases and J 0 bases, with 17 bases left between them. This CDR3 contains 17 residues. The CDR3 nucleotides are TGTGCCAGCAGGAAGAAAGGGCAGACTGCAACTAATGAAAAACTGTTTTTT. This encodes CASRKKGQTATNEKLFF.